The 23 T cell receptor beta chains reported below all come from one sample, sequenced in a study of blood T cell repertoires in COVID-19. Profiling relied on immunoSEQ multiplex PCR, and the TCRdb table lists in-frame clones only, not all of them. The table has approximately 280,000 clones, 70% to 90% seen once; the top ten hold 9.4%. The sequencing input was peripheral blood. The receptor source for this set is a man younger than 35 with active or convalescent COVID-19.

This clone appeared a single time. The genes are TRBV15 and TRBJ2-2, with TRBD1 identical over 7 bases. With 3 bases clipped from V and 5 bases from J, the junction kept 6 bases outside the gene matches. Per germline, CDR1 LNHNV and CDR2 YYDKDF (reference sequence). CDR3 size: 15 residues. In nucleotides, the CDR3 is TGTGCCACCAGCAGGGGACAGTCGGGGACCGGGGAGCTGTTTTTT. This gives the protein CATSRGQSGTGELFF.

The chain joins TRBV19 to TRBJ1-4; tentatively, D is TRBD1 (5 bases). Trimming left V 5 bases short and J 8 bases short, with 18 bases between. CDR1 is LNHDA, CDR2 SQIVND, per germline (reference sequence). The CDR3 is made up of 15 amino acids. This chain's CDR3 is CASSPAQAPGEKLFF. As DNA, the CDR3 is TGTGCCAGTAGTCCAGCACAGGCGCCAGGGGAAAAACTGTTTTTT.

The V gene is TRBV11-2, the J gene TRBJ2-2; 15 bases are shared with TRBD2. The ends lost 4 bases at V and 6 bases at J; junction bases unmatched: 0. Germline CDR1 SGHAT, CDR2 FQNNGV. This CDR3 is 15 amino acids long. This CDR3 reads CASSWTSGGAGELFF. The DNA of the CDR3 is TGTGCCAGCAGCTGGACTAGCGGGGGGGCCGGGGAGCTGTTTTTT.

The chain employs TRBV13 and TRBJ2-5, with D uncertain. The V gene lost 0 bases and the J gene lost 6 bases, with 8 bases spanning the gap. The CDR3 is 13 residues long. Per germline, CDR1 PRHDT and CDR2 FYEKMQ (reference sequence). The CDR3 DNA follows: TGTGCCAGCAGCTTAGGTGACTCTCAGACCCAGTACTTC. Amino acids: CASSLGDSQTQYF.

This chain links TRBV5-1 with TRBJ2-3; 9 bases agree with TRBD1. The ends lost 3 bases at V and 3 bases at J; junction bases unmatched: 5. This CDR3 is built from 15 residues. Per the germline V gene, CDR1 is SGHRS and CDR2 is YFSETQ. CDR3 sequence reads: CASSSGTGYTDTQYF. CDR3 DNA: TGCGCCAGCAGCTCCGGGACAGGGTATACAGATACGCAGTATTTT.

J is TRBJ1-2 and V is TRBV2; 10 nucleotides agree with TRBD1. Unmatched junction bases numbered 4, after V lost 7 bases and J lost 2 bases. Germline V gene data show CDR1 as SNHLY and CDR2 as FYNNEI. The CDR3 totals 14 residues. CDR3 DNA: TGTGCCAGCACTAAGGACAGGGGGAACTATGGCTACACCTTC. It is translated as CASTKDRGNYGYTF.

V gene TRBV19 combines with J gene TRBJ1-1, with a possible D match to TRBD1 (5 bases). CDR1 and CDR2 from the germline V gene are LNHDA and SQIVND (reference sequence). The length of the CDR3 is 12 residues. With 8 bases removed from V and 1 base from J, the gap between germline ends came to 8 bases. CDR3 residues: CASRDRNTEAFF. The CDR3 DNA follows: TGTGCCAGTCGCGACAGGAACACTGAAGCTTTCTTT.

The chain couples TRBV29-1 to TRBJ1-2; 8 bases agree with TRBD1. Germline V lookup: CDR1 SQVTM, CDR2 ANQGSEA. Unmatched junction bases numbered 7, after V lost 4 bases and J lost 3 bases. There are 14 residues in the CDR3. CDR3 DNA: TGCAGCGTTGTCCCCGACAGGGGCCACTATGGCTACACCTTC. Its protein is CSVVPDRGHYGYTF. The full variable domain, in which reference TRBV29-1 and TRBJ1-2 provide the parts outside the CDR3, is SAVISQKPSRDICQRGTSLTIQCQVDSQVTMMFWYRQQPGQSLTLIATANQGSEATYESGFVIDKFPISRPNLTFSTLTVSNMSPEDSSIYLCSVVPDRGHYGYTFGSGTRLTVV.

This rearrangement joins TRBV5-4 to TRBJ2-5; TRBD2 aligns across 12 bases. In germline, CDR1 is SGHNT, CDR2 YYREEE (reference sequence). Trimming took 5 bases from V and 7 from J; bases not matched to a gene: 18. The CDR3 length is 18 residues. CDR3: CASRLKLAGGDTLGTQYF. CDR3 coding DNA: TGTGCCAGCAGACTCAAACTAGCGGGGGGCGACACCCTCGGGACCCAGTACTTC.

This rearrangement joins TRBV4-1 to TRBJ2-7; TRBD2 matches 9 bases. CDR1 and CDR2 (germline): MGHRA, YSYEKL. With V trimmed by 0 bases and J by 4 bases, 10 bases remained unmatched. The CDR3 consists of 17 residues. The CDR3 loop reads CASSQDVLAGGPYEQYF. Written as DNA, the CDR3 is TGCGCCAGCAGCCAAGATGTCCTCGCGGGGGGGCCGTACGAGCAGTACTTC.

The chain couples TRBV7-9 to TRBJ1-2; a possible D gene is TRBD1 (6 bases). Germline V gene lookup returns CDR1 SEHNR and CDR2 FQNEAQ (reference sequence). CDR3 length equals 16 residues. The germline V and J ends were trimmed by 2 bases and 2 bases, with 15 bases remaining between them. In nucleotides, the CDR3 is TGTGCCAGCAGCTTACCAGCCGGGACACTGAACTATGGCTACACCTTC. Encoded protein: CASSLPAGTLNYGYTF.

This clone was picked up many times. This chain links TRBV6-2 or TRBV6-3 with TRBJ2-1; TRBD2 matches at 7 bases. Germline V lookup: CDR1 MNHEY, CDR2 SVGEGT. This CDR3 comprises 15 residues. J lost 0 bases, V lost 5 bases, and 4 bases had no gene match. CDR3 bases: TGTGCCAGCAGTCCGAGCGGGGACTCCTACAATGAGCAGTTCTTC. Translated, it gives CASSPSGDSYNEQFF.

This clone has only one observation. This chain uses TRBV12-3 or TRBV12-4 with TRBJ2-1; 14 positions match TRBD2. The CDR3 spans 13 residues. V dropped 6 bases and J dropped 14; count of bases not matched to a gene: 6. DNA for the CDR3: TGTGCCAGCAGAGAGACTAGCGGGGGGGAGGAGTTCTTC. This codes for CASRETSGGEEFF.

V gene TRBV2 combines with J gene TRBJ2-7; D unclear. V lost 4 bases and J lost 7, with 11 bases in between. The germline V gene has CDR1 SNHLY and CDR2 FYNNEI. The CDR3 is made up of 12 amino acids. In DNA, the CDR3 is TGTGCCAGCAGTGCACAGCAGGTAGAGCAGTACTTC. It yields the protein CASSAQQVEQYF. Complete variable domain (other parts from reference TRBV2 and TRBJ2-7): EPEVTQTPSHQVTQMGQEVILRCVPISNHLYFYWYRQILGQKVEFLVSFYNNEISEKSEIFDDQFSVERPDGSNFTLKIRSTKLEDSAMYFCASSAQQVEQYFGPGTRLTVT.

As concerns this clone: Sequence at one end of the junction differs from germline and may be a read error. The V call is TRBV15, the J call TRBJ1-1; TRBD1 is a possible D gene (6 bases). The CDR3 extends over 12 amino acids. The V gene's germline CDR1 is LNHNV and CDR2 YYDKDF (reference sequence). This CDR3 reads CATGRQEGEAFF. The CDR3 DNA reads as TGTGCCACCGGCAGACAGGAGGGTGAAGCTTTCTTT.

The chain has TRBV25-1 and TRBJ1-4, with D unresolved. The germline V and J ends were trimmed by 4 bases and 5 bases, with 8 bases remaining between them. Per germline, CDR1 MGHDK and CDR2 SYGVNS. The CDR3 loop spans 13 amino acids. For the CDR3, the DNA is TGTGCCAGCAGTGTTCCGGGAAATGAAAAACTGTTTTTT. It translates to CASSVPGNEKLFF.

With regard to this clone: In the same sample, other DNA sequences code for this CDR3. The chain couples TRBV27 to TRBJ1-3; D not certain. The CDR3 contains 15 residues. The ends were cut back, 0 bases at V and 1 base at J, with 7 bases in the middle. Germline lookup yields CDR1 MNHEY and CDR2 SMNVEV (reference sequence). CDR3 loop: CASSLSRGSGNTIYF. The CDR3 DNA sequence: TGTGCCAGCAGTTTATCACGGGGATCTGGAAACACCATATATTTT.

The CDR3 DNA is TGCGCCAGCAGCCAAGTACGGGAGAACACTGAAGCTTTCTTT. Amino acid sequence: CASSQVRENTEAFF. The gene calls are TRBV4-1 and TRBJ1-1, with D unclear. Germline V gene lookup returns CDR1 MGHRA and CDR2 YSYEKL. The CDR3 consists of 14 residues. The ends were cut back, 1 base at V and 1 base at J, with 7 bases in the middle.

The rearrangement links TRBV10-3 to TRBJ2-2; D gene unclear. The V and J ends lost 4 bases and 5 bases respectively, with 5 bases between them. The CDR3 totals 12 residues. Looked up from germline, CDR1 is ENHRY and CDR2 is SYGVKD. CDR3 sequence reads: CAISGPTGELFF. CDR3 bases: TGTGCCATCAGTGGGCCGACCGGGGAGCTGTTTTTT.

CDR3 sequence: CASSQGGGSGYTF. The CDR3 region has the DNA TGTGCCAGCAGCCAAGGGGGGGGATCTGGCTACACCTTC. V gene TRBV14 combines with J gene TRBJ1-2, with a tentative D call TRBD1 (5 bases). This CDR3 has 13 amino acids. V was trimmed by 1 base and J by 7 bases, leaving 10 bases between them. Germline assignment: CDR1 SGHDN and CDR2 FVKESK. The whole variable domain, remainder taken from reference TRBV14 and TRBJ1-2, is EAGVTQFPSHSVIEKGQTVTLRCDPISGHDNLYWYRRVMGKEIKFLLHFVKESKQDESGMPNNRFLAERTGGTYSTLKVQPAELEDSGVYFCASSQGGGSGYTFGSGTRLTVV.

The chain joins TRBV6-6 to TRBJ1-1; D possibly corresponds to TRBD1 (5 bases). V was cut by 5 bases and J by 3 bases, with 19 bases left in between. CDR3 length equals 16 residues. Germline CDR1 reads MNHNY; CDR2 reads SVGAGI (reference sequence). The DNA of the CDR3 is TGTGCCAGCAGTCCCGGGGGGAGATACATTCACACTGAAGCTTTCTTT. It is translated as CASSPGGRYIHTEAFF.

CDR3 protein: CASSPRDRGHEQFF. In DNA form, the CDR3 reads TGTGCCAGTAGTCCCCGGGACAGGGGTCATGAGCAGTTCTTC. The rearrangement joins TRBV19 to TRBJ2-1; 10 bases align to TRBD1. J was trimmed by 8 bases and V by 5 bases; bases with no gene match: 6. The germline gives CDR1 LNHDA, CDR2 SQIVND (reference sequence). The CDR3 totals 14 residues.

The J gene is TRBJ2-7, the V gene TRBV2, with D maybe TRBD1 (5 bases). V dropped 4 bases and J dropped 7 bases, with 5 bases sitting between them. CDR1 and CDR2 (germline): SNHLY, FYNNEI. The CDR3 extends over 10 amino acids. The CDR3 sequence: CASSGTEQYF. The DNA for the CDR3 is TGTGCCAGCAGTGGGACAGAGCAGTACTTC.